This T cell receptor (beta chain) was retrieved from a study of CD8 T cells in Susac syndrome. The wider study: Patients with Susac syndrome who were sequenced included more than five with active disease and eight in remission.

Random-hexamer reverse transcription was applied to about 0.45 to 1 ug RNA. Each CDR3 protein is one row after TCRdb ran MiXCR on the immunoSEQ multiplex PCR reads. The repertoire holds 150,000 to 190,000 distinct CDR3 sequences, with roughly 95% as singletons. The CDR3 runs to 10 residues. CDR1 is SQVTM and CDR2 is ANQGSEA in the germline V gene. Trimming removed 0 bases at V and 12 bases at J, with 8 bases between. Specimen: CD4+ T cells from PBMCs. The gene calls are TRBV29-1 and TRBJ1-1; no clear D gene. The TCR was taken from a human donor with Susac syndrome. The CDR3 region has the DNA TGCAGCGTTGAAGATCCGACTCCTTTCTTT. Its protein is CSVEDPTPFF.